This T cell receptor beta chain was recovered during a study of blood T cell repertoires in COVID-19 (dated by TCRdb to 2018 to 2020). Regarding the study in general: Samples covering the acute and convalescent phases of COVID-19 were provided by collaborators in the United States, Italy and Spain. The material from the prospective study consisted of cDNA or gDNA derived from T cells, B-cell-depleted T cells, or PBMCs. Deeply sampled blood TCRbeta repertoires from subjects exposed to, actively infected with, or recovered from COVID-19 were included in the dataset. The repertoires were released in a freely available public database intended as a resource for research on the immune response to SARS-CoV-2. Samples were obtained from the ongoing ImmuneRACE study (first 160 participants) and from over 1,000 subjects provided by 6 global collaborators. A de-identified subject ID, COVID-19 status, age in years and sex were almost always included in the sample metadata. Where available, HLA class I and class II types were taken from metadata supplied by the sample provider and were not determined by assay-based typing. The full study reports these points: The amount of clinical and demographic metadata varied by source and participant and was provided uncurated.

TCRbeta CDR3 regions were amplified from genomic DNA by means of the immunoSEQ Assay, a bias-controlled multiplex PCR. The paper's processing steps were these. The number of nucleated cells in each sample was estimated by amplification of reference gene primers within the assay. Sequence reads were collapsed and filtered to measure the absolute abundance of every unique TCRbeta CDR3 rearrangement. For each sample, productive Simpson clonality was calculated by taking the square root of Simpson's diversity index across productive rearrangements. TCRdb took this table from immuneACCESS and kept in-frame rearrangements with V and J called. Such tables lack part of the clones; where checked against another copy, unresolved V genes explain under half of the gap, and the rest is unexplained. That table furnishes V, J and clone size, whereas the DNA furnished D and trimming. The sample table lists 160,000 or so clones, roughly 85% of them with a count of one. The ten largest clonotypes hold 0.8% to 1.2% of the sample.

About this clone itself: The clone's antigen remains unknown. The record has no base qualities; no much larger clone is one base away.

Germline trimming amounts to 5 bases on V and 2 bases on J, with 6 as the count of junction bases outside the gene matches. The germline V gene yields MRHNA for CDR1 and SNTAGT for CDR2. From the cysteine up to the phenylalanine, the CDR3 has a length of 18 residues. The kept DNA is CDR3 alone, 54 bases in frame from the first base. The collaborating institutions used their own protocols to collect whole blood in K2EDTA tubes. For TCRbeta analysis, collaborators shipped samples as frozen whole blood, isolated PBMCs, or DNA extracted from either of those sample types. This receptor was obtained from a man aged 40-50 years with acute or convalescent COVID-19. The chain employs TRBV6-4 and TRBJ2-1, with 16 bases aligning to TRBD2. Sequencing was performed on peripheral blood. The CDR3 corresponds to CASSTPGLAGGAYNEQFF. The DNA reads as follows: TGTGCCAGCAGTACTCCGGGACTAGCGGGGGGGGCCTACAATGAGCAGTTCTTC.